The 19 T cell receptor beta chains in this list originate from one sample, sequenced in a study of shared clonotypes between healthy human individuals. Using immunoSEQ multiplex PCR, the repertoire was profiled, and TCRdb retains in-frame clones only, with some absent. The table shows some 1 million clones, with around 74% occurring only once. The sequencing input was memory CD4+ T cells sorted from blood. Subset denoted: CD45RA-negative fraction. Receptor source: a man between 18 and 29 years old in good health.

The V and J genes are TRBV2 and TRBJ2-5, with TRBD1 identical over 8 bases. CDR3 length equals 15 residues. Germline V gene data show CDR1 as SNHLY and CDR2 as FYNNEI. The junction had 11 bases not matched to a gene; V was cut back by 6 bases and J by 5 bases. The CDR3 sequence: CASRPGRTGKETQYF. CDR3 sequence (DNA): TGTGCCAGCAGACCGGGACGGACAGGGAAGGAGACCCAGTACTTC.

This chain joins TRBV5-1 and TRBJ2-7, with 7 bases matching TRBD1. There are 14 residues in the CDR3. The V segment lost 7 bases and the J segment 2 bases; nucleotides outside the gene matches: 9. CDR1 is SGHRS and CDR2 is YFSETQ in the germline V gene. The CDR3 bases are TGCGCCAGCTCGACAGGGAATACACCCTACGAGCAGTACTTC. Protein sequence: CASSTGNTPYEQYF.

The rearrangement uses TRBV7-8 and TRBJ2-6; TRBD2 matches 10 bases. J gave up 5 bases and V 4 bases, and 23 bases lay outside the gene matches. This CDR3 is built from 22 residues. Germline CDR1 is SGHVS and CDR2 is FQNEAQ. CDR3 nucleotide sequence: TGTGCCAGCAGCTCACCCGTGACTAGCGGGCCCTCTTCCCTCTTTAGGGCCAACGTCCTGACTTTC. Protein sequence: CASSSPVTSGPSSLFRANVLTF.

The chain couples TRBV6-1 to TRBJ2-3; either TRBD1 or TRBD2 may fit D (5 bases each). The V and J ends lost 6 bases and 5 bases respectively, with 12 bases between them. Germline assignment: CDR1 MNHNS and CDR2 SASEGT. This CDR3 has 13 amino acids. CDR3 in amino acids: CASSLRDGDTQYF. The CDR3 region has the DNA TGTGCCAGCAGCCTCAGGGACGGAGATACGCAGTATTTT.

This clone has a single count. V usage is TRBV7-2 and J usage is TRBJ2-3; 8 bases line up with TRBD2. Trimming cost V 2 bases and J 2 bases; bases outside gene matches: 6. The CDR3 is made up of 16 amino acids. From germline, CDR1 is SGHTA and CDR2 FQGNSA. The CDR3 region is CASSLRLAGSTDTQYF. For the CDR3, the DNA is TGTGCCAGCAGCTTAAGGTTAGCGGGATCCACAGATACGCAGTATTTT.

This clone was picked up one time. The chain carries TRBV28 and TRBJ2-2, with D maybe TRBD1 (6 bases). Looked up from germline, CDR1 is MDHEN and CDR2 is SYDVKM. The length of the CDR3 is 13 residues. The V end was cut by 5 bases, the J end by 4 bases, with 8 bases between. This CDR3 reads CASSRGITGELFF. In DNA, the CDR3 is TGTGCCAGCAGTAGGGGGATCACCGGGGAGCTGTTTTTT.

The chain links TRBV5-5 to TRBJ2-3; the D gene could be TRBD1 or TRBD2 (5 bases each). CDR1 SGHKS and CDR2 YYEKEE come from the germline V gene (reference sequence). The CDR3 length is 15 residues. V lost 1 base to trimming and J lost 0 bases, with 9 bases between them. CDR3 nucleotide sequence: TGTGCCAGCAGCTTGACCGGGACGAGCACAGATACGCAGTATTTT. Amino acids: CASSLTGTSTDTQYF.

The CDR3 protein is CASSQDFGSSTLHPSTDTQYF. In DNA form, the CDR3 reads TGCGCCAGCAGCCAAGACTTCGGGAGTAGTACGCTCCACCCTAGCACAGATACGCAGTATTTT. V is TRBV4-3 and J is TRBJ2-3; a possible D gene is TRBD2 (6 bases). Deletions cut 0 bases from V and 0 bases from J, with 25 bases between. The CDR3 totals 21 residues. The germline gives CDR1 LGHNA, CDR2 YSLEER.

This chain links TRBV29-1 with TRBJ2-5; TRBD1 is a possible D gene (6 bases). Per germline, CDR1 SQVTM and CDR2 ANQGSEA. V was pared by 2 bases and J by 4 bases, with 11 bases between. The CDR3 is 13 amino acids. The CDR3 nucleotides are TGCAGCGTTGAATGGGCAGGGGTAGAGACCCAGTACTTC. Residues: CSVEWAGVETQYF. The full variable domain, with the rest looked up from reference TRBV29-1 and TRBJ2-5, is SAVISQKPSRDICQRGTSLTIQCQVDSQVTMMFWYRQQPGQSLTLIATANQGSEATYESGFVIDKFPISRPNLTFSTLTVSNMSPEDSSIYLCSVEWAGVETQYFGPGTRLLVL.

This clone was recorded a few times. The rearrangement uses TRBV5-1 and TRBJ2-3; the D gene is possibly TRBD1 (6 bases). The CDR3 loop spans 15 amino acids. The V and J ends lost 7 bases and 0 bases respectively, with 15 bases between them. Germline V gene data show CDR1 as SGHRS and CDR2 as YFSETQ. The chain's CDR3 is CASCVQGSSTDTQYF. The CDR3 DNA follows: TGCGCCAGCTGCGTCCAGGGGTCCAGCACAGATACGCAGTATTTT.

This clone was seen a few times. The genes are TRBV18 and TRBJ2-1, with D perhaps matching TRBD1 (6 bases). Trimming pared 2 bases from V and 7 bases from J, leaving 15 bases between. Germline V CDR1 and CDR2: KGHSH, LQKENI. There are 15 residues in the CDR3. The CDR3 protein is CASSPSQGLGNEQFF. DNA of the CDR3: TGTGCCAGCTCACCAAGCCAGGGGCTAGGAAATGAGCAGTTCTTC.

The rearrangement uses TRBV4-1 and TRBJ2-3, with 9 nucleotides matching TRBD1. CDR3 length: 15 amino acids. Germline lookup yields CDR1 MGHRA and CDR2 YSYEKL. Trimming removed 4 bases from V and 6 bases from J; junction bases left unmatched: 8. The CDR3 DNA follows: TGCGCCAGCAGCCGCGGGACAGGGAGTTGGGATACGCAGTATTTT. The encoded protein is CASSRGTGSWDTQYF.

In this sample, this clone turned up a few times. The chain carries TRBV2 and TRBJ2-6, with no clear D. The ends were cut back, 8 bases at V and 7 bases at J, with 15 bases in the middle. Germline-derived CDR1 and CDR2 are SNHLY and FYNNEI. CDR3 size: 14 residues. The CDR3 region has the DNA TGTGCCAGCCTTTTTCAAGCCGCAGCCAACGTCCTGACTTTC. This translates into CASLFQAAANVLTF.

The rearrangement links TRBV1 to TRBJ2-1. TRBV1 is flagged as a pseudogene. The CDR3 has 15 residues. CDR3 amino acids: CTSSPQSGCCDEQFF. The DNA for the CDR3 is TGCACCAGCAGCCCTCAGAGTGGGTGTTGTGATGAGCAGTTCTTC.

This chain links TRBV28 with TRBJ2-3; D might be TRBD1 (6 bases). Per the germline V gene, CDR1 is MDHEN and CDR2 is SYDVKM. The CDR3 loop spans 14 amino acids. The ends were cut back, 5 bases at V and 3 bases at J, with 12 bases in the middle. This chain's CDR3 is CASSLGQTTDTQYF. In nucleotides, the CDR3 is TGTGCCAGCAGTCTTGGACAGACGACAGATACGCAGTATTTT.

The chain joins TRBV7-2 to TRBJ2-1, with no clear D. CDR1 is SGHTA, CDR2 FQGNSA, per germline. V shed 7 bases and J shed 6 bases, with 16 bases lying between them. This CDR3 has 14 residues. The CDR3 loop reads CASKPGPSRNEQFF. Here the CDR3 DNA reads TGTGCCAGCAAGCCGGGCCCATCCCGCAATGAGCAGTTCTTC.

The V call is TRBV10-2, the J call TRBJ1-6; D not resolved. The germline V and J ends were trimmed by 7 bases and 7 bases, with 14 bases remaining between them. The CDR3 sequence is 14 residues long. Germline V gene data show CDR1 as WSHSY and CDR2 as SAAADI. CDR3 protein: CASKYAGPNSPLHF. Here the CDR3 DNA reads TGCGCCAGCAAGTACGCCGGCCCCAATTCACCCCTCCACTTT.

The table lists this clone with a count of one. The chain has TRBV11-2 and TRBJ1-4, with 9 bases aligning to TRBD1. CDR1 is SGHAT and CDR2 is FQNNGV in the germline V gene. The CDR3 consists of 15 residues. Trimming cost V 3 bases and J 8 bases; bases outside gene matches: 7. CDR3 sequence: CASSLTTGGNEKLFF. DNA for the CDR3: TGTGCCAGCAGCTTGACGACAGGGGGTAACGAAAAACTGTTTTTT.

The chain links TRBV5-4 to TRBJ2-7; a possible D gene is TRBD1 (5 bases). The V end was cut by 0 bases, the J end by 3 bases, with 13 bases between. Germline values: CDR1 SGHNT, CDR2 YYREEE (reference sequence). The CDR3 is made up of 15 amino acids. The chain's CDR3 is CASSLGQGRGYEQYF. The CDR3 nucleotides read TGTGCCAGCAGCTTGGGGCAGGGAAGGGGCTACGAGCAGTACTTC.